A selection of T cell receptor beta chains follows, all from one sample in a study of control samples from healthy donors and cancer patients. The protocol was immunoSEQ multiplex PCR, while the TCRdb copy is restricted to in-frame clones and leaves out a portion. The sample lists 77,000 or so clones, about nine tenths seen once, with 15% to 18% in the top ten. What was sequenced was blood. These receptors were obtained from a man younger than 45 in good health. The CDR3 runs from the conserved cysteine through the conserved F or W. D genes are given only for firm matches. Clone sizes are given selectively: once, few, many, or a class where the clone is expanded.

V: TRBV19
D: -
J: TRBJ1-1
size: -
DNA: TGTGCCAGTAGTTACGGGCCAGCTCGACGATTGTTCATGAACACTGAAGCTTTCTTT
CDR3: CASSYGPARRLFMNTEAFF

V: TRBV10-3
D: -
J: TRBJ1-6
size: -
DNA: TGTGCCATCCGGGCCGGGACCGATAGTTCACCCCTCCACTTT
CDR3: CAIRAGTDSSPLHF

V: TRBV30
D: TRBD1
J: TRBJ1-1
size: -
DNA: TGTGCCTGGAGGGGTCTCACAGGGGGCACTCTACGGACTGAAGCTTTCTTT
CDR3: CAWRGLTGGTLRTEAFF

V: TRBV4-3
D: -
J: TRBJ1-2
size: -
DNA: TGCGCCAGCAGCCAAGAGGCACAGCTACGAAACTATGGCTACACCTTC
CDR3: CASSQEAQLRNYGYTF

V: TRBV9
D: -
J: TRBJ1-1
size: -
DNA: TGTGCCAGCAGCTCGGGGGGTCGGACTGAAGCTTTCTTT
CDR3: CASSSGGRTEAFF

V: TRBV19
D: TRBD1
J: TRBJ2-1
size: -
DNA: TGTGCCAGTAGTGACAGGGGCGGGTACAATGAGCAGTTCTTC
CDR3: CASSDRGGYNEQFF

V: TRBV3-1/TRBV3-2
D: -
J: TRBJ2-7
size: -
DNA: TGTGCCAGCAGCCAAGACCTTGTTAGTTACGAGCAGTACTTC
CDR3: CASSQDLVSYEQYF

V: TRBV9
D: -
J: TRBJ2-1
size: -
DNA: TGTGCCAGCAGCGCCGGTTCAGGCAGCAGCTCCTACAATGAGCAGTTCTTC
CDR3: CASSAGSGSSSYNEQFF

V: TRBV25-1
D: -
J: TRBJ2-2
size: -
DNA: TGTGCCAGCAGTGATTCGGGACGGTTGAACACCGGGGAGCTGTTTTTT
CDR3: CASSDSGRLNTGELFF

V: TRBV28
D: -
J: TRBJ2-3
size: -
DNA: TGTGCCAGCAGTACCGGGTCCCGTACGCAGTATTTT
CDR3: CASSTGSRTQYF

V: TRBV27
D: -
J: TRBJ2-7
size: few
DNA: TGTGCCAGCAGTTTGAGACAGACCTACGAGCAGTACTTC
CDR3: CASSLRQTYEQYF

V: TRBV6-5
D: TRBD1
J: TRBJ2-7
size: -
DNA: TGTGCCAGCAGTTACTACAGGGGGCCATCCTACGAGCAGTACTTC
CDR3: CASSYYRGPSYEQYF

V: TRBV5-1
D: -
J: TRBJ2-7
size: -
DNA: TGCGCCAGCAGCTTGGGGGACGGGTCCCCCTCCTACGAGCAGTACTTC
CDR3: CASSLGDGSPSYEQYF

V: TRBV5-4
D: -
J: TRBJ2-1
size: once
DNA: TGTGCCAGCGCATCATACAATGAGCAGTTCTTC
CDR3: CASASYNEQFF

V: TRBV4-2
D: -
J: TRBJ2-3
size: -
DNA: TGTGCCAGCAGCCAAGAGGCTGCTAGAACAGATACGCAGTATTTT
CDR3: CASSQEAARTDTQYF

V: TRBV19
D: -
J: TRBJ2-2
size: -
DNA: TGTGCCAGTAGTATAGAGGGACGGCTGACGAACACCGGGGAGCTGTTTTTT
CDR3: CASSIEGRLTNTGELFF